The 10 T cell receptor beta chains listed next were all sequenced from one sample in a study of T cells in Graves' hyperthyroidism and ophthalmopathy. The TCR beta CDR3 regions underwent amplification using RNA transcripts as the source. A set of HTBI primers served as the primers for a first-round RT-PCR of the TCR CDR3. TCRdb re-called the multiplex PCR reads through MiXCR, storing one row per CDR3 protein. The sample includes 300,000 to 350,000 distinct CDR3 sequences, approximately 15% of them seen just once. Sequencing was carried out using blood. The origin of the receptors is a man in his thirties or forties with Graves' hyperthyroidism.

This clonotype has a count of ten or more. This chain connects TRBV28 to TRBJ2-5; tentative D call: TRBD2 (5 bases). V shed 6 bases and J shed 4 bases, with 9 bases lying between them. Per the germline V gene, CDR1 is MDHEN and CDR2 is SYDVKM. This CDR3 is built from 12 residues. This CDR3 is CASSVGGETQYF. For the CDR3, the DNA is TGTGCCAGCAGCGTTGGAGGAGAGACCCAGTACTTC.

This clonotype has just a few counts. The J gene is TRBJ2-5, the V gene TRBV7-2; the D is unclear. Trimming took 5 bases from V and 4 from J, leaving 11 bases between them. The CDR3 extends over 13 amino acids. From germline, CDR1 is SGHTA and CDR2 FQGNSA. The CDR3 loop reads CASSPGPRETQYF. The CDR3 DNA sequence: TGTGCCAGCAGCCCAGGACCCAGAGAGACCCAGTACTTC.

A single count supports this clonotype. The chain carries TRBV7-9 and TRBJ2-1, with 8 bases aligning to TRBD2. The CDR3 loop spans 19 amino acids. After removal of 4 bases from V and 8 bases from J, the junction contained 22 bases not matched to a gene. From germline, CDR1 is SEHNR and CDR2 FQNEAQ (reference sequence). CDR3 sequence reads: CASSSYSDRSWREVDEQFF. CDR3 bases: TGTGCCAGCAGCTCATACTCCGACCGGTCTTGGCGGGAGGTCGATGAGCAGTTCTTC. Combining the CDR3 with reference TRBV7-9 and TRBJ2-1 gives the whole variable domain DTGVSQNPRHKITKRGQNVTFRCDPISEHNRLYWYRQTLGQGPEFLTYFQNEAQLEKSRLLSDRFSAERPKGSFSTLEIQRTEQGDSAMYLCASSSYSDRSWREVDEQFFGPGTRLTVL.

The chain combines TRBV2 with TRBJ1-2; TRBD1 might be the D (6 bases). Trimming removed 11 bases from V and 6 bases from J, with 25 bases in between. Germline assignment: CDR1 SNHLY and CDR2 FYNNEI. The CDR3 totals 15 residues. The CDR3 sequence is CASKAMGGGGHGYTF. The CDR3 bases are TGTGCCTCTAAGGCCATGGGGGGCGGTGGACATGGCTACACCTTC.

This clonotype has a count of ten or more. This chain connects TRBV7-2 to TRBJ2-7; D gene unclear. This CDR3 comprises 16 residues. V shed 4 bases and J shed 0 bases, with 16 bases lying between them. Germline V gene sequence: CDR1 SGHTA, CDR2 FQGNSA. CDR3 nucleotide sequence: TGTGCCAGCAGCTGGGATTTCGGGTCCGGCTCCTACGAGCAGTACTTC. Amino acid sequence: CASSWDFGSGSYEQYF.

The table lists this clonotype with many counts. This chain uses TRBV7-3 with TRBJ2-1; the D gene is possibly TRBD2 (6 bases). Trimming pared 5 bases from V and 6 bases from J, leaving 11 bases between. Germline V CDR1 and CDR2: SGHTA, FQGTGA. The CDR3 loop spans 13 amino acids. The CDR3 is CASSPGGSNEQFF. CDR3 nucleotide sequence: TGTGCCAGCAGCCCAGGAGGGAGCAATGAGCAGTTCTTC.

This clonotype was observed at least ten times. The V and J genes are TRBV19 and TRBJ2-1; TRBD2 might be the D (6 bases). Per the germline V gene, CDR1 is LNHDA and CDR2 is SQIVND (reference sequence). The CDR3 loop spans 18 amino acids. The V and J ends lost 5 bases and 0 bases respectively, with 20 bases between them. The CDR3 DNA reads TGTGCCAGTAGTGTTTCTGTGCGGGGCTATAGCTCCTACAATGAGCAGTTCTTC. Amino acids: CASSVSVRGYSSYNEQFF. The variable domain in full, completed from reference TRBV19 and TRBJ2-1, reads DGGITQSPKYLFRKEGQNVTLSCEQNLNHDAMYWYRQDPGQGLRLIYYSQIVNDFQKGDIAEGYSVSREKKESFPLTVTSAQKNPTAFYLCASSVSVRGYSSYNEQFFGPGTRLTVL.

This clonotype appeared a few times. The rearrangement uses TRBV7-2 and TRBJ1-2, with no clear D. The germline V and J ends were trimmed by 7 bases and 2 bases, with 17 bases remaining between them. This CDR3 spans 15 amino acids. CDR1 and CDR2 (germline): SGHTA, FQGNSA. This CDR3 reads CASTPQPGPNYGYTF. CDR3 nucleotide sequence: TGTGCCAGCACCCCTCAGCCAGGACCAAACTATGGCTACACCTTC.

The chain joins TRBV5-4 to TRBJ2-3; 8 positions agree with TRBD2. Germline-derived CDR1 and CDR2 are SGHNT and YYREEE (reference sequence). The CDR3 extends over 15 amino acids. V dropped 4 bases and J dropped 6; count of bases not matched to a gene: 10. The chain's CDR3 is CASSRDSGIIDTQYF. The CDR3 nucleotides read TGTGCCAGCAGCAGGGATAGCGGGATAATTGATACGCAGTATTTT.

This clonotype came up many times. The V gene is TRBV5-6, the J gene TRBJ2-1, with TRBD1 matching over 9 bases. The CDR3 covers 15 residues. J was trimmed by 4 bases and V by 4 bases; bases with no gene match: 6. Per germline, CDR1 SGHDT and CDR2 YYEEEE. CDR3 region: CASSRRQGVYNEQFF. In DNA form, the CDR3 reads TGTGCCAGCAGCCGACGACAGGGGGTTTACAATGAGCAGTTCTTC.